This entry concerns a single T cell receptor beta chain. The donors gave bone marrow, and they were healthy. This sample was included in a study of cytomegalovirus exposure and HLA in healthy donors. Study-wide background: An earlier analysis found fewer than 140 million unique TCR beta sequences from about 190 million T cells.

The PCR employed 60 Vbeta primers together with 13 Jbeta primers. Sequencing used immunoSEQ multiplex PCR; TCRdb keeps in-frame clones, though not all of them. In the table there are under 150,000 clones, roughly 89% of which are singletons. The CDR3 has 14 amino acids. CDR1 is MDHEN, CDR2 SYDVKM, per germline. V was pared by 5 bases and J by 2 bases, with 11 bases between. The specimen was PBMCs. This rearrangement joins TRBV28 to TRBJ2-3, with a tentative D call TRBD1 (6 bases). The clonotype comes from a woman in her twenties or thirties in good health and CMV-seronegative. The CDR3 DNA reads as TGTGCCAGCAGTCTGCAGGGGATCACAGATACGCAGTATTTT. Translated, it gives CASSLQGITDTQYF.